The 7 T cell receptor beta chains in this list originate from one sample, sequenced in a study of blood T cell repertoires in COVID-19. Libraries were prepared by immunoSEQ multiplex PCR; TCRdb keeps only in-frame clonotypes and omits some of them. The sample gives about 240,000 clones, about nine tenths of which show up once; over 0.8% is in the top ten. Sequencing used peripheral blood. These receptors were taken from a man aged 25 to 40 with COVID-19, enrolled during active disease.

J is TRBJ1-1 and V is TRBV7-6; 8 bases align to TRBD1. Trimming cost V 5 bases and J 5 bases; bases outside gene matches: 10. The length of the CDR3 is 15 residues. CDR1 and CDR2 from the germline V gene are SGHVS and FNYEAQ. The CDR3 bases are TGTGCCAGCAGCACCACAACAGGGGGGAGGACTGAAGCTTTCTTT. It codes for CASSTTTGGRTEAFF.

The chain combines TRBV5-5 with TRBJ1-3; D call uncertain. CDR3 length: 15 amino acids. Trimming left V 4 bases short and J 4 bases short, with 15 bases between. Germline CDR1 SGHKS, CDR2 YYEKEE (reference sequence). CDR3 sequence: CASSLPRSGGNTIYF. In DNA form, the CDR3 reads TGTGCCAGCAGCCTTCCCCGCAGCGGCGGAAACACCATATATTTT.

The J gene is TRBJ2-5, the V gene TRBV19; the match to TRBD2 covers 10 bases. This CDR3 is 17 amino acids long. Per the germline V gene, CDR1 is LNHDA and CDR2 is SQIVND (reference sequence). V lost 5 bases, J lost 2 bases, and 11 bases stayed unmatched. The CDR3 DNA is TGTGCCAGTAGTCCAACCGGGACTAGCGTCGGACAAGAGACCCAGTACTTC. This sequence encodes CASSPTGTSVGQETQYF.

CDR3 DNA sequence: TGTGCCAGCTCACAAGACAGGGGCGAGAACACTGAAGCTTTCTTT. It encodes CASSQDRGENTEAFF. This sequence joins TRBV18 and TRBJ1-1, with 8 bases that match TRBD1. The ends lost 4 bases at V and 1 base at J; junction bases unmatched: 5. Looked up from germline, CDR1 is KGHSH and CDR2 is LQKENI. The CDR3 runs 15 residues.

The chain has TRBV7-7 and TRBJ2-5; 8 nucleotides agree with TRBD1. The germline V gene encodes CDR1 SSHAT and CDR2 FNYEAQ (reference sequence). This CDR3 contains 15 residues. Unmatched junction bases numbered 6, after V lost 1 base and J lost 5 bases. The CDR3 coding sequence is TGTGCCAGCAGCTTAGTCAGGGGGCGGTTGGAGACCCAGTACTTC. This encodes CASSLVRGRLETQYF. Filled out from reference TRBV7-7 and TRBJ2-5, the complete variable domain reads GAGVSQSPRYKVTKRGQDVTLRCDPISSHATLYWYQQALGQGPEFLTYFNYEAQPDKSGLPSDRFSAERPEGSISTLTIQRTEQRDSAMYRCASSLVRGRLETQYFGPGTRLLVL.

CDR3 region: CASSEEGASNQPQHF. The CDR3 bases are TGTGCCAGCAGTGAAGAGGGGGCTAGCAATCAGCCCCAGCATTTT. The chain joins TRBV2 to TRBJ1-5, with 7 bases aligning to TRBD1. The V gene's germline CDR1 is SNHLY and CDR2 FYNNEI. With 1 base clipped from V and 0 bases from J, the junction kept 0 bases outside the gene matches. CDR3 size: 15 residues.

The CDR3 DNA reads TGCGCCAGCAGCCACAACAGGGCCCCTGGCTACACCTTC. Translating gives CASSHNRAPGYTF. The gene calls are TRBV4-1 and TRBJ1-2; D perhaps matches TRBD1 (6 bases). This CDR3 contains 13 residues. Germline V lookup: CDR1 MGHRA, CDR2 YSYEKL. V was pared by 3 bases and J by 7 bases, with 12 bases between.